This T cell receptor (beta chain) was sequenced during a study of blood T cell repertoires in COVID-19 (dated by TCRdb to 2019 to 2021). For context, the study as a whole: The collaborator samples originated in the United States, Italy and Spain and spanned the acute and convalescent phases of COVID-19. The prospective study material was composed of cDNA or gDNA derived from T cells, B-cell-depleted T cells, or PBMCs. The dataset comprised deeply sampled blood TCRbeta repertoires from subjects exposed to, actively infected with, or recovered from COVID-19. The repertoires were released in a freely available public database meant as a resource for research on the immune response to SARS-CoV-2. The samples were drawn from two sources: the first 160 participants of the ongoing ImmuneRACE study, and 1,254 subjects contributed by 6 global collaborators. The sample metadata nearly always contained a de-identified subject ID, COVID-19 status, age in years and sex. Where available, HLA class I and class II types were taken from metadata supplied by the sample provider and were not determined by assay-based typing. Broader findings and caveats from the paper: The quantity of clinical and demographic metadata differed by source and by participant and was supplied without curation.

Details on this clone: It has no known antigen specificity. No base quality values were provided; no much bigger clone lies one nucleotide off.

TCRbeta CDR3 regions were amplified from genomic DNA using the immunoSEQ Assay, a bias-controlled multiplex PCR. The original pipeline was this. The number of nucleated cells in each sample was estimated from the amplification of reference gene primers within the assay. Sequence reads were collapsed and filtered to measure the absolute abundance of every unique TCRbeta CDR3 rearrangement. For each sample, productive Simpson clonality was calculated by taking the square root of Simpson's diversity index across productive rearrangements. The table was pulled from immuneACCESS by TCRdb, which kept in-frame rearrangements only. Such tables lose some clones; where checked, under half of the loss comes from unresolved V genes, and the rest has no known cause. V, J and clone size are taken as reported in that table, and D and trimming were inferred from the DNA itself. This sample is represented by approximately 120,000 clones; over 75% of them were singletons. Of the sample, 12% falls within the top ten clones.

Trimming removed 3 bases from V and 3 bases from J; the gene matches leave 4 bases unexplained. The germline V gene provides CDR1 SGDLS and CDR2 YYNGEE. Counted from cysteine to phenylalanine, this CDR3 has 14 amino acids. The CDR3 DNA has 42 bases and is translated from base 1. Whole blood was collected in K2EDTA tubes by collaborating institutions according to the institutions' own protocols. For TCRbeta analysis, collaborator samples were shipped as frozen whole blood, as isolated PBMCs, or as DNA extracted from either sample type. Material for sequencing was peripheral blood. The chain employs TRBV9 and TRBJ1-1; 8 central nucleotides agree with TRBD1. The receptor was derived from a man aged 60 to 69 with acute or convalescent COVID-19. The CDR3 protein sequence reads: CASSAPDRDTEAFF. The sequenced DNA is TGTGCCAGCAGCGCACCGGACAGGGACACTGAAGCTTTCTTT.